The entry below gives a single T cell receptor beta chain sequence along with its context. Germline loops: CDR1 SGHVS, CDR2 FQNEAQ. The CDR3 has 15 amino acids. The trim removed 5 bases at V and 5 bases at J, leaving 6 bases unmatched. The data belong to a study of blood T cell repertoires in COVID-19. Study information: Sites across the United States, Italy and Spain contributed samples from acute and convalescent COVID-19. Sources were T cells, B-cell-depleted T cells, or PBMCs; the material itself was cDNA or gDNA.

Authors' methods: Reference gene primer amplification in the assay estimated nucleated cell counts. The repertoire was sequenced with immunoSEQ multiplex PCR; TCRdb's copy has only in-frame clones and lacks some. The V and J calls and clone size were taken over from that table, and D and trimming were inferred from the DNA. Seen here are some 150,000 clones, 80% observed once, and the top ten hold 10% to 15%. The chain joins TRBV7-8 to TRBJ2-2, with 9 bases matching TRBD1. This sequence was found in a man between 60 and 70 years old with active or convalescent COVID-19. Specimen: peripheral blood. In DNA, the CDR3 is TGTGCCAGCAGCCGGGACAGGGTAAATACCGGGGAGCTGTTTTTT. This sequence encodes CASSRDRVNTGELFF.